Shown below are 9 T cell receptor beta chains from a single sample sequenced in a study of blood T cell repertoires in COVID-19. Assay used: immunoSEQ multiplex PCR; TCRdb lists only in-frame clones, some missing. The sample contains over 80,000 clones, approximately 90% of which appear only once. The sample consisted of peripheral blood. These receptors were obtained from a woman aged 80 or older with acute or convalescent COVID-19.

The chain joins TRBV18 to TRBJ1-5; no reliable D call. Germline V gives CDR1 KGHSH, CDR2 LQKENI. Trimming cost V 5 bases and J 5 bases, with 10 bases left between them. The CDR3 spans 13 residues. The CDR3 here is CASSFDNYQPQHF. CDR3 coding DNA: TGTGCCAGCTCATTCGACAACTATCAGCCCCAGCATTTT.

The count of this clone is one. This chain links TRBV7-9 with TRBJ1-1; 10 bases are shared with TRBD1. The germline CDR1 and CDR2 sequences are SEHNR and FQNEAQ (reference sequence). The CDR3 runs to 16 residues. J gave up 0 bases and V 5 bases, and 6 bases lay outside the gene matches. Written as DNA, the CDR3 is TGTGCCAGCAGCCCCAGGGACAGGGGAATGAACACTGAAGCTTTCTTT. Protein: CASSPRDRGMNTEAFF.

The CDR3 sequence is CASSYSPGYGYTF. CDR3 in DNA: TGTGCCAGCAGTTACTCGCCAGGCTATGGCTACACCTTC. The genes are TRBV6-5 and TRBJ1-2; D unclear. The CDR3 totals 13 residues. V dropped 0 bases and J dropped 4 bases, with 6 bases sitting between them. Germline V lookup: CDR1 MNHEY, CDR2 SVGAGI.

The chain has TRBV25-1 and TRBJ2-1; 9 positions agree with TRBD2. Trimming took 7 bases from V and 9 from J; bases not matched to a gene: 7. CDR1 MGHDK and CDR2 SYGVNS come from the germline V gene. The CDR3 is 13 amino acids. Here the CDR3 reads CASTPGLASEQFF. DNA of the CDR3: TGTGCCAGCACCCCGGGACTAGCAAGTGAGCAGTTCTTC.

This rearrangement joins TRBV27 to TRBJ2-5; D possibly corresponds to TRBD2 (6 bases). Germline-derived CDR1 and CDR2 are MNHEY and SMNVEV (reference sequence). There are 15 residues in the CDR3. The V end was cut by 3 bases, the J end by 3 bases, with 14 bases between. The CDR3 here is CASSFRGTREETQYF. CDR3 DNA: TGTGCCAGCAGTTTTCGGGGGACCCGAGAAGAGACCCAGTACTTC.

CDR3 amino acids: CASSLAMEEKLFF. In DNA form, the CDR3 reads TGTGCCAGCAGTTTAGCTATGGAGGAAAAACTGTTTTTT. The gene calls are TRBV28 and TRBJ1-4; D is undetermined. Per the germline V gene, CDR1 is MDHEN and CDR2 is SYDVKM. This CDR3 is built from 13 residues. V lost 2 bases, J lost 8 bases, and 9 bases lay in between.

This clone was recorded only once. The CDR3 region is CSASLSSGGADTQYF. CDR3 DNA: TGCAGTGCTAGTTTATCTAGCGGGGGGGCAGATACGCAGTATTTT. This sequence joins TRBV20-1 and TRBJ2-3; TRBD2 agrees at 12 bases. The V gene's germline CDR1 is DFQATT and CDR2 SNEGSKA (reference sequence). The CDR3 has 15 amino acids. J lost 4 bases, V lost 3 bases, and 5 bases had no gene match.

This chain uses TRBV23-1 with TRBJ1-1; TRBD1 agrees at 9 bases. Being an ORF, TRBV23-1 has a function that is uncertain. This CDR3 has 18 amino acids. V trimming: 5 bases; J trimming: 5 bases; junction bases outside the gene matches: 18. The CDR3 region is CASSSRGQGTPRGTEAFF. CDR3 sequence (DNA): TGCGCCAGCAGTTCCCGGGGACAGGGAACTCCCCGGGGAACTGAAGCTTTCTTT.

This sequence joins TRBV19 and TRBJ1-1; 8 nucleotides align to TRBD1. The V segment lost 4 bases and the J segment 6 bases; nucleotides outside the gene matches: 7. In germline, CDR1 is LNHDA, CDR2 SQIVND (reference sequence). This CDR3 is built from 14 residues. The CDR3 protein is CASSTPRGQAEAFF. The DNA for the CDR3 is TGTGCCAGTAGTACACCCAGGGGGCAAGCTGAAGCTTTCTTT.